Presented here are 9 T cell receptor beta chains from one specimen sequenced in a study of Ad26.COV2.S vaccination and SARS-CoV-2 variants. Data came from immunoSEQ multiplex PCR; TCRdb stores just in-frame clones and leaves some out. The sample lists more than 300,000 clones; around four fifths were seen once. Treatment of the sample: over 15 received Ad26.COV2.S at low or high dose, single or two shots; 5 received placebo; per-sample allocation not given. The samples date from day 63 after the first vaccine or placebo injection. The sample was peripheral blood, taken in a trial of Ad26.COV2.S vaccine versus placebo. The receptors were gathered from a person aged 18-65 years who received the Ad26.COV2.S COVID-19 vaccine or a placebo.

The chain couples TRBV2 to TRBJ2-2, with 7 bases matching TRBD1. The CDR3 has 15 residues. V shed 6 bases and J 0 bases; nucleotides not matched to a gene: 4. Per germline, CDR1 SNHLY and CDR2 FYNNEI. The CDR3 region is CASRRQGANTGELFF. CDR3 nucleotides: TGTGCCAGCAGGCGCCAGGGGGCGAACACCGGGGAGCTGTTTTTT.

V and J are TRBV19 and TRBJ1-4, with D perhaps TRBD1 (5 bases). This CDR3 contains 15 residues. The V end was cut by 5 bases, the J end by 8 bases, with 18 bases between. Germline-derived CDR1 and CDR2 are LNHDA and SQIVND (reference sequence). This CDR3 reads CASSPWPGGDEKLFF. CDR3 coding DNA: TGTGCCAGTAGTCCATGGCCGGGAGGGGACGAAAAACTGTTTTTT.

The chain has TRBV5-1 and TRBJ2-7; 12 bases are a match to TRBD2. Trimming cost V 0 bases and J 6 bases; bases outside gene matches: 10. Germline V CDR1 and CDR2: SGHRS, YFSETQ. This CDR3 spans 17 amino acids. The CDR3 DNA reads TGCGCCAGCAGCTTGGGTCTAGCGGGGGGGCTGGCCGCCGAGCAGTACTTC. Translation gives CASSLGLAGGLAAEQYF.

This clone was recorded only once. The rearrangement links TRBV28 to TRBJ1-5; a possible D gene is TRBD1 (6 bases). Germline V gene sequence: CDR1 MDHEN, CDR2 SYDVKM. Deletions cut 7 bases from V and 3 bases from J, with 10 bases between. The CDR3 has 13 amino acids. The CDR3 here is CASIDRINQPQHF. In DNA, the CDR3 is TGTGCCAGCATCGACAGGATCAATCAGCCCCAGCATTTT.

The J gene is TRBJ2-5, the V gene TRBV19; D may be TRBD1 or TRBD2 (5 bases each). This CDR3 spans 12 amino acids. Deletions cut 9 bases from V and 1 base from J, with 9 bases between. Looked up from germline, CDR1 is LNHDA and CDR2 is SQIVND (reference sequence). The CDR3 coding sequence is TGTGCCAGCGGGGCCCCCCAAGAGACCCAGTACTTC. This encodes CASGAPQETQYF.

This chain uses TRBV5-1 with TRBJ1-6; possibly TRBD1 for D (6 bases). This CDR3 contains 15 residues. Germline CDR1 SGHRS, CDR2 YFSETQ. Trimming stripped 0 bases from V and 9 bases from J, with 13 bases between. The CDR3 nucleotides read TGCGCCAGCAGCTTGGAGGGGGGAGATGCTTCACCCCTCCACTTT. This codes for CASSLEGGDASPLHF.

The chain recombines TRBV7-2 with TRBJ2-3; unclear D gene. The CDR3 has 15 amino acids. V lost 4 bases and J 0 bases, leaving 11 bases between the germline ends. CDR1 is SGHTA, CDR2 FQGNSA, per germline. CDR3 protein: CASSSQPTSTDTQYF. The CDR3 coding sequence is TGTGCCAGCAGCTCCCAACCGACTAGCACAGATACGCAGTATTTT. Full variable domain (outside the CDR3, taken from reference TRBV7-2 and TRBJ2-3): GAGVSQSPSNKVTEKGKDVELRCDPISGHTALYWYRQSLGQGLEFLIYFQGNSAPDKSGLPSDRFSAERTGGSVSTLTIQRTQQEDSAVYLCASSSQPTSTDTQYFGPGTRLTVL.

The chain combines TRBV5-8 with TRBJ1-1; D remains unclear. Germline loops: CDR1 SGHTS, CDR2 YDEGEE. V gave up 7 bases and J gave up 0 bases, with 13 bases separating them. CDR3 length: 14 amino acids. CDR3 sequence reads: CASLLGQLNTEAFF. The CDR3 DNA reads as TGTGCCAGCCTTCTAGGGCAGCTGAACACTGAAGCTTTCTTT. The full variable domain, in which reference TRBV5-8 and TRBJ1-1 provide the parts outside the CDR3, is EAGVTQSPTHLIKTRGQQATLRCSPISGHTSVYWYQQALGLGLQFLLWYDEGEERNRGNFPPRFSGRQFPNYSSELNVNALELEDSALYLCASLLGQLNTEAFFGQGTRLTVV.

The chain recombines TRBV19 with TRBJ2-6, with 9 bases matching TRBD2. J gave up 1 base and V 3 bases, and 19 bases lay outside the gene matches. The length of the CDR3 is 22 residues. In germline, CDR1 is LNHDA, CDR2 SQIVND (reference sequence). The DNA of the CDR3 is TGTGCCAGTAGTATCTATCTCCTAGTTAGCGGGGGAAGCGAATCTGGGGCCAACGTCCTGACTTTC. The encoded protein is CASSIYLLVSGGSESGANVLTF. Drawing the rest from reference TRBV19 and TRBJ2-6, the complete variable domain is DGGITQSPKYLFRKEGQNVTLSCEQNLNHDAMYWYRQDPGQGLRLIYYSQIVNDFQKGDIAEGYSVSREKKESFPLTVTSAQKNPTAFYLCASSIYLLVSGGSESGANVLTFGAGSRLTVL.